Presented here are 18 T cell receptor beta chains from one specimen sequenced in a study of shared clonotypes between healthy human individuals. TCRdb keeps only in-frame clones here, not all; method: immunoSEQ multiplex PCR. The table shows roughly 2 million clones, with approximately 95% occurring only once. Sequenced: naive CD4+ T cells sorted from blood. Subset meaning: CD45RA+ positively selected. These receptors all come from a man aged 18 to 29 in good health.

The count of this clone is one. The chain uses TRBV2 and TRBJ2-3; D gene unclear. The CDR3 loop spans 15 amino acids. The germline V and J ends were trimmed by 8 bases and 0 bases, with 15 bases remaining between them. Germline CDR1 reads SNHLY; CDR2 reads FYNNEI. The chain's CDR3 is CASGKRTLSTDTQYF. For the CDR3, the DNA is TGTGCCAGCGGGAAAAGAACCCTTAGCACAGATACGCAGTATTTT.

As for this clone: Different DNA sequences within this sample yield the same CDR3. The chain links TRBV30 to TRBJ1-1; 7 nucleotides match TRBD1. The CDR3 covers 13 residues. Trimming removed 3 bases from V and 0 bases from J; junction bases left unmatched: 1. Germline-derived CDR1 and CDR2 are GTSNPN and SVGIG (reference sequence). CDR3 residues: CAWRGQLNTEAFF. The CDR3 region has the DNA TGTGCCTGGAGGGGACAGCTGAACACTGAAGCTTTCTTT.

The gene calls are TRBV13 and TRBJ2-7; D is possibly TRBD1 (7 bases). The CDR3 length is 15 residues. Trimming took 4 bases from V and 0 from J, leaving 13 bases between them. CDR1 PRHDT and CDR2 FYEKMQ come from the germline V gene (reference sequence). This CDR3 is CASSWRGLSSYEQYF. In DNA form, the CDR3 reads TGTGCCAGCAGCTGGAGGGGGCTGAGCTCCTACGAGCAGTACTTC.

Notes on this clone: The sample holds other DNA sequences that translate to the same CDR3. The chain carries TRBV18 and TRBJ2-5, with 8 bases lining up with TRBD2. The CDR3 runs to 13 residues. Germline lookup yields CDR1 KGHSH and CDR2 LQKENI. V shed 2 bases, J shed 5 bases, and the junction held 1 base outside the gene matches. CDR3 loop: CASSPGLAETQYF. Here the CDR3 DNA reads TGTGCCAGCTCACCAGGACTAGCTGAGACCCAGTACTTC.

The genes are TRBV18 and TRBJ1-5, with unresolved D. V was shortened by 0 bases and J by 4 bases, with 7 bases between the two germline ends. Germline CDR1 KGHSH, CDR2 LQKENI. This CDR3 has 14 amino acids. The CDR3 coding sequence is TGTGCCAGCTCACCACCGGCAGTTAATCAGCCCCAGCATTTT. Its translation: CASSPPAVNQPQHF.

Of note for this clone: This sample includes further DNA sequences coding for the same CDR3. The chain links TRBV19 to TRBJ1-6; unclear D gene. CDR1 is LNHDA and CDR2 is SQIVND in the germline V gene (reference sequence). This CDR3 spans 15 amino acids. With 0 bases removed from V and 5 bases from J, the gap between germline ends came to 8 bases. The DNA of the CDR3 is TGTGCCAGTAGTATAGAGGGCAGAAATAATTCACCCCTCCACTTT. Translated: CASSIEGRNNSPLHF.

V and J are TRBV13 and TRBJ2-6; the D gene is possibly TRBD1 (5 bases). V gave up 3 bases and J gave up 2 bases, with 5 bases separating them. Germline CDR1 is PRHDT and CDR2 is FYEKMQ (reference sequence). This CDR3 is 14 amino acids long. The CDR3 here is CASSFRAGANVLTF. Written as DNA, the CDR3 is TGTGCCAGCAGCTTCAGGGCTGGGGCCAACGTCCTGACTTTC.

This sequence joins TRBV10-3 and TRBJ2-2; TRBD2 might be the D (6 bases). The V end was cut by 6 bases, the J end by 3 bases, with 8 bases between. Germline CDR1 and CDR2: ENHRY and SYGVKD. This CDR3 has 13 amino acids. Here the CDR3 DNA reads TGTGCCATCAGAGGGAGGTACACCGGGGAGCTGTTTTTT. It translates to CAIRGRYTGELFF.

This sequence joins TRBV5-6 and TRBJ2-2; 12 bases are shared with TRBD2. The germline V gene encodes CDR1 SGHDT and CDR2 YYEEEE. This CDR3 contains 18 residues. Trimming removed 0 bases from V and 5 bases from J; junction bases left unmatched: 8. The CDR3 loop is CASSLAPGTSGPTGELFF. CDR3 DNA sequence: TGTGCCAGCAGCTTGGCACCCGGGACTAGCGGGCCAACCGGGGAGCTGTTTTTT.

J is TRBJ2-5 and V is TRBV4-3, with 10 bases lining up with TRBD2. V was clipped by 2 bases and J by 5 bases; unmatched bases: 5. Germline CDR1 and CDR2: LGHNA and YSLEER. The CDR3 covers 15 residues. In DNA form, the CDR3 reads TGCGCCAGCAGCCAAAGAGGAGCGGGAGGGGAGACCCAGTACTTC. Residues: CASSQRGAGGETQYF.

Points on this clone: One end of the junction fails to match germline, which may point to a read error. The chain links TRBV19 to TRBJ2-7; 7 positions agree with TRBD1. CDR3 length equals 15 residues. Germline V gene lookup returns CDR1 LNHDA and CDR2 SQIVND (reference sequence). CDR3: CASSLETGSSYEQYF. The CDR3 DNA sequence: TGTGCCAGTAGTCTAGAGACAGGGAGCTCCTACGAGCAGTACTTC.

V usage is TRBV6-5 and J usage is TRBJ1-2, with D perhaps TRBD1 (6 bases). Per the germline V gene, CDR1 is MNHEY and CDR2 is SVGAGI. The CDR3 is made up of 13 amino acids. With 6 bases removed from V and 8 bases from J, the gap between germline ends came to 16 bases. CDR3 region: CASSRWTEGGYTF. CDR3 bases: TGTGCCAGCAGCCGTTGGACAGAGGGAGGCTACACCTTC.

The chain uses TRBV18 and TRBJ1-2; tentative D call: TRBD1 (6 bases). This CDR3 comprises 14 residues. Germline assignment: CDR1 KGHSH and CDR2 LQKENI. Trimming cost V 6 bases and J 4 bases, with 15 bases left between them. The CDR3 loop reads CASSAGAGPYGYTF. The CDR3 DNA sequence: TGTGCCAGCTCCGCGGGGGCAGGACCCTATGGCTACACCTTC.

In DNA, the CDR3 is TGTGCCAGCAGTCGGGGACAGGCCCCCCAAGAGACCCAGTACTTC. It codes for CASSRGQAPQETQYF. This chain links TRBV6-1 with TRBJ2-5; 8 bases fit TRBD1. Germline assignment: CDR1 MNHNS and CDR2 SASEGT. The CDR3 runs to 15 residues. J was trimmed by 1 base and V by 5 bases; bases with no gene match: 6.

This chain joins TRBV18 and TRBJ2-5, with 9 bases fitting TRBD2. V trimming: 2 bases; J trimming: 5 bases; junction bases outside the gene matches: 6. The CDR3 is 15 residues long. CDR1 and CDR2 from the germline V gene are KGHSH and LQKENI. This CDR3 is CASSPESSGGETQYF. As DNA, the CDR3 is TGTGCCAGCTCACCAGAGTCCAGCGGGGGGGAGACCCAGTACTTC. The full variable domain, in which reference TRBV18 and TRBJ2-5 provide the parts outside the CDR3, is NAGVMQNPRHLVRRRGQEARLRCSPMKGHSHVYWYRQLPEEGLKFMVYLQKENIIDESGMPKERFSAEFPKEGPSILRIQQVVRGDSAAYFCASSPESSGGETQYFGPGTRLLVL.

The chain has TRBV30 and TRBJ2-5, with D possibly TRBD1 on 7 matching bases. The J call may not be correct, given that the DNA end is closer to TRBJ2-7. The CDR3 runs 15 residues. Germline CDR1 is GTSNPN and CDR2 is SVGIG (reference sequence). CDR3 nucleotide sequence: TGTGCCTGGAGTGTACGCCAGGGGGGCACCTACGAGCAGTACTTC. Translated: CAWSVRQGGTYEQYF.

A few counts support this clone. At one end, the junction sequence differs from germline, possibly due to a read error. The CDR3, as DNA: TGTGCCAGCAGCTACACCGGAGGCAGAGTCTTT. This gives the protein CASSYTGGRVF. The gene calls are TRBV4-2 and TRBJ1-1; unclear D gene. Germline V lookup: CDR1 LGHNA, CDR2 YNFKEQ. The CDR3 runs to 11 residues.

The chain carries TRBV27 and TRBJ1-1; no reliable D call. Germline CDR1 reads MNHEY; CDR2 reads SMNVEV (reference sequence). The CDR3 is 15 amino acids. With 2 bases removed from V and 1 base from J, the gap between germline ends came to 11 bases. The CDR3 loop reads CASSLIGTRNTEAFF. For the CDR3, the DNA is TGTGCCAGCAGTTTAATAGGTACCAGGAACACTGAAGCTTTCTTT.